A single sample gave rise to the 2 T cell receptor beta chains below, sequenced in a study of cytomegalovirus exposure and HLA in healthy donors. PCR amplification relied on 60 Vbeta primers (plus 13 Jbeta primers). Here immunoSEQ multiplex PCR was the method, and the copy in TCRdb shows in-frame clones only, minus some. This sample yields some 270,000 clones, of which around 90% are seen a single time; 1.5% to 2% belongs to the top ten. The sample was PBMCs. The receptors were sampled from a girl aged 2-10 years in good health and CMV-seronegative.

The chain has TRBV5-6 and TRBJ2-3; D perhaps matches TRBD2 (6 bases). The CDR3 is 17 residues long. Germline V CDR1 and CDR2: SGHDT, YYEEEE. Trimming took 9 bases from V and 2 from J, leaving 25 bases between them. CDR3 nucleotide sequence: TGTGCCACCTCCCAAGGGGCGACCGGGGGACCCACAGATACGCAGTATTTT. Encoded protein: CATSQGATGGPTDTQYF.

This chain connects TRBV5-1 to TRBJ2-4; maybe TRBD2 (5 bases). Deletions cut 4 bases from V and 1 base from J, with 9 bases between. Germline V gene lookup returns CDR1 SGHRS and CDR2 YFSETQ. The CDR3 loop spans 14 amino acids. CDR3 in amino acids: CASSPGNAKNIQYF. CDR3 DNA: TGCGCCAGCAGCCCCGGGAATGCCAAAAACATTCAGTACTTC. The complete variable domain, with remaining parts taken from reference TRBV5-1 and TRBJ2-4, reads KAGVTQTPRYLIKTRGQQVTLSCSPISGHRSVSWYQQTPGQGLQFLFEYFSETQRNKGNFPGRFSGRQFSNSRSEMNVSTLELGDSALYLCASSPGNAKNIQYFGAGTRLSVL.